This T cell receptor (beta chain) was recorded in a study of T cells in Graves' hyperthyroidism and ophthalmopathy. Overall study context: Peripheral blood was secured at the point of initial diagnosis, before any treatment.

TCR beta CDR3 sequences were amplified from RNA transcripts. With the HTBI primer set, the TCR CDR3 went through a first round of RT-PCR. TCRdb analysed the multiplex PCR reads with MiXCR anew, one entry per CDR3 protein. Here the sample spans about 380,000 distinct CDR3 sequences, about 15% being singletons. This clonotype has at least ten counts. Lactation, pregnancy, other autoimmune disease or uncontrolled infection led to exclusion of patients. Diagnoses used clinical symptoms, serum thyroxine and TRAb, thyroid ultrasound and orbital computed tomography. PBMCs stemmed from about 9.7 ml fresh peripheral blood. The CDR3 extends over 14 amino acids. Trimming left V 4 bases short and J 2 bases short, with 12 bases between. CDR1 and CDR2 (germline): MNHEY, SVGEGT.

The sequence derives from a woman aged 55-70 years with Graves' hyperthyroidism. The sequenced sample was blood. J is TRBJ2-7 and V is TRBV6-2 or TRBV6-3; D perhaps matches TRBD1 (6 bases). The CDR3 DNA sequence: TGTGCCAGCAGTTCTCAGGGGCAAGCCTACGAGCAGTACTTC. Translation gives CASSSQGQAYEQYF.